A single sample gave rise to the 26 T cell receptor beta chains below, sequenced in a study of regulatory T cells in long-lasting Graves disease. Time point of the sample: newly diagnosed GD, antithyroid drugs for less than 3 months. Extracted RNA from PBMCs served as the source of the TCR library. Library construction for TCR beta used iRepertoire HTBI primers and Arm-PCR of CDR3 regions. TCRdb re-called the multiplex PCR reads with MiXCR, one entry per CDR3 protein. The sample holds roughly 430,000 distinct CDR3 sequences, roughly 17% seen once. These same data were also listed under a study on T cells in Graves' hyperthyroidism and ophthalmopathy.

The specimen comprised peripheral blood mononuclear cells (PBMCs), sampled at new diagnosis, from a patient treated with antithyroid drugs. These receptors were obtained from a woman aged 25 to 39 with Graves disease.

This rearrangement joins TRBV7-6 to TRBJ2-2; 12 nucleotides align to TRBD2. Germline trimming cut 5 bases from V and 6 bases from J; bases unmatched to any gene: 4. In germline, CDR1 is SGHVS, CDR2 FNYEAQ. CDR3 length: 15 amino acids. CDR3: CASSPLAGGPGELFF. DNA of the CDR3: TGTGCCAGCAGCCCTCTAGCGGGAGGGCCCGGGGAGCTGTTTTTT.

This clonotype was counted at least ten times. The chain links TRBV29-1 to TRBJ2-1, with 7 bases identical to TRBD2. V shed 7 bases, J shed 0 bases, and the junction held 9 bases outside the gene matches. CDR1 is SQVTM, CDR2 ANQGSEA, per germline. CDR3 size: 15 residues. The CDR3 DNA reads TGCAGCGCCTCTAGCGGAACGAGCTCCTACAATGAGCAGTTCTTC. This gives the protein CSASSGTSSYNEQFF.

The V and J genes are TRBV5-1 and TRBJ2-1; D gene uncertain. The CDR3 extends over 17 amino acids. CDR1 and CDR2 from the germline V gene are SGHRS and YFSETQ. V lost 0 bases and J 0 bases, leaving 13 bases between the germline ends. The CDR3 here is CASSLAPLGFSYNEQFF. The CDR3 bases are TGCGCCAGCAGCTTGGCCCCTCTTGGTTTCTCCTACAATGAGCAGTTCTTC.

This clonotype was picked up many times. This rearrangement joins TRBV6-2 or TRBV6-3 to TRBJ2-7; D ambiguous. Trimming cost V 2 bases and J 1 base, with 9 bases left between them. Germline CDR1 reads MNHEY; CDR2 reads SVGEGT. The length of the CDR3 is 14 residues. CDR3 residues: CASSYDGGSYEQYF. The CDR3 bases are TGTGCCAGCAGTTACGACGGCGGTTCCTACGAGCAGTACTTC.

This clonotype was seen at least ten times. J is TRBJ2-3 and V is TRBV7-8; 9 nucleotides agree with TRBD2. J was trimmed by 0 bases and V by 0 bases; bases with no gene match: 7. The CDR3 is 18 residues long. Germline CDR1 SGHVS, CDR2 FQNEAQ. This chain's CDR3 is CASSLADSGSASTDTQYF. CDR3 coding DNA: TGTGCCAGCAGCTTAGCTGATAGCGGGAGTGCTAGCACAGATACGCAGTATTTT.

About this clonotype itself: It may be a read error: a sequence one base away is much more abundant. The chain employs TRBV11-2 and TRBJ2-4; 10 bases agree with TRBD1. Germline V gives CDR1 SGHAT, CDR2 FQNNGV. There are 14 residues in the CDR3. CDR3 in amino acids: CAISLSGTGAIQYF. DNA for the CDR3: TGTGCCATCAGCTTATCCGGGACAGGGGCCATTCAGTACTTC. The entire variable domain, with the rest obtained from reference TRBV11-2 and TRBJ2-4, is as follows: EAGVAQSPRYKIIEKRQSVAFWCNPISGHATLYWYQQILGQGPKLLIQFQNNGVVDDSQLPKDRFSAERLKGVDSTLKIQPAKLEDSAVYLCAISLSGTGAIQYFGAGTRLSVL.

This clonotype was counted many times. This rearrangement joins TRBV3-1 to TRBJ2-1, with no clear D. Trimming took 4 bases from V and 4 from J, leaving 11 bases between them. The CDR3 runs to 14 residues. Germline V gives CDR1 LGHDT, CDR2 YNNKEL (reference sequence). CDR3 residues: CASSPPSVYNEQFF. Written as DNA, the CDR3 is TGTGCCAGCAGCCCCCCCTCCGTGTACAATGAGCAGTTCTTC.

The chain recombines TRBV18 with TRBJ1-1; 8 bases map to TRBD1. The CDR3 is 17 residues long. The V gene's germline CDR1 is KGHSH and CDR2 LQKENI. Germline trimming cut 4 bases from V and 1 base from J; bases unmatched to any gene: 11. CDR3 bases: TGTGCCAGCTCACGGGACAGGCCCTCCGCGGGGAACACTGAAGCTTTCTTT. Its translation: CASSRDRPSAGNTEAFF.

The table lists this clonotype with a few counts. The chain uses TRBV19 and TRBJ2-2, with 9 bases identical to TRBD1. There are 15 residues in the CDR3. V lost 3 bases and J lost 5; bases outside the gene matches: 4. Germline V gives CDR1 LNHDA, CDR2 SQIVND (reference sequence). The CDR3 coding sequence is TGTGCCAGTAGTATTGGGGACAGGGAGACCGGGGAGCTGTTTTTT. It is translated as CASSIGDRETGELFF.

This chain connects TRBV27 to TRBJ2-2; 10 positions agree with TRBD2. Trimming cost V 4 bases and J 6 bases; bases outside gene matches: 8. The length of the CDR3 is 16 residues. CDR1 MNHEY and CDR2 SMNVEV come from the germline V gene (reference sequence). CDR3 sequence: CASSSRGLAYAGELFF. The CDR3 region has the DNA TGTGCCAGCAGTTCTAGGGGACTAGCGTATGCCGGGGAGCTGTTTTTT.

There are many counts of this clonotype. This rearrangement joins TRBV11-2 to TRBJ2-1; D remains unclear. The CDR3 is 13 amino acids. The V end was cut by 4 bases, the J end by 4 bases, with 8 bases between. CDR1 and CDR2 (germline): SGHAT, FQNNGV. CDR3: CASSSEAYNEQFF. In DNA, the CDR3 is TGTGCCAGCAGCTCGGAAGCTTACAATGAGCAGTTCTTC.

This clonotype was picked up many times. The chain recombines TRBV10-3 with TRBJ1-5; D perhaps matches TRBD1 (5 bases). CDR1 and CDR2 (germline): ENHRY, SYGVKD. The length of the CDR3 is 14 residues. Trimming left V 0 bases short and J 6 bases short, with 9 bases between. The CDR3 loop is CAISESGEAQPQHF. The CDR3 region has the DNA TGTGCCATCAGTGAGTCGGGGGAGGCTCAGCCCCAGCATTTT.

V is TRBV11-2 and J is TRBJ1-2, with TRBD1 matching over 7 bases. J gave up 4 bases and V 5 bases, and 7 bases lay outside the gene matches. The CDR3 sequence is 14 residues long. The germline V gene has CDR1 SGHAT and CDR2 FQNNGV. The CDR3 region is CASSPTGFFYGYTF. The CDR3 nucleotides read TGTGCCAGCAGCCCGACAGGGTTCTTCTATGGCTACACCTTC.

This clonotype was seen repeatedly, ten times or more. V and J are TRBV7-8 and TRBJ2-1, with D maybe TRBD2 (5 bases). The CDR3 runs to 14 residues. With 2 bases removed from V and 6 bases from J, the gap between germline ends came to 11 bases. The germline V gene encodes CDR1 SGHVS and CDR2 FQNEAQ. The CDR3 DNA follows: TGTGCCAGCAGCTTAAACCTAGCCCGCAATGAGCAGTTCTTC. Translation: CASSLNLARNEQFF. Full variable domain (missing parts from reference TRBV7-8 and TRBJ2-1): GAGVSQSPRYKVAKRGQDVALRCDPISGHVSLFWYQQALGQGPEFLTYFQNEAQLDKSGLPSDRFFAERPEGSVSTLKIQRTQQEDSAVYLCASSLNLARNEQFFGPGTRLTVL.

This clonotype was recorded many times. CDR3 region: CASSLLAGEADTQYF. CDR3 nucleotides: TGCGCCAGCAGCTTACTAGCGGGAGAGGCAGATACGCAGTATTTT. The chain uses TRBV5-1 and TRBJ2-3; 11 bases are shared with TRBD2. Germline V gene sequence: CDR1 SGHRS, CDR2 YFSETQ. The CDR3 covers 15 residues. After removal of 2 bases from V and 4 bases from J, the junction contained 3 bases not matched to a gene.

The rearrangement links TRBV4-1 to TRBJ2-5; D may be TRBD2 (5 bases). V lost 4 bases and J 4 bases, leaving 19 bases between the germline ends. The CDR3 is 16 residues long. Germline loops: CDR1 MGHRA, CDR2 YSYEKL. CDR3 protein: CASSPREGLSPETQYF. DNA for the CDR3: TGCGCCAGCAGCCCCCGGGAAGGGTTAAGCCCAGAGACCCAGTACTTC.

This clonotype was detected ten times or more. J is TRBJ2-1 and V is TRBV2, with 8 bases aligning to TRBD1. The V and J ends lost 6 bases and 9 bases, in that order; junction bases with no gene match: 22. Germline values: CDR1 SNHLY, CDR2 FYNNEI. The CDR3 is 18 amino acids. Written as DNA, the CDR3 is TGTGCCAGCAGGCTTTCAACAGGGGGATACTTCAAGTCGGGTGAGCAGTTCTTC. Protein sequence: CASRLSTGGYFKSGEQFF.

Details on this clonotype: Since a much larger clone is just one base distant, this may be a read error. The V call is TRBV7-9, the J call TRBJ2-3; the D gene could be TRBD1 or TRBD2 (5 bases each). V was trimmed by 3 bases and J by 10 bases, leaving 11 bases between them. CDR1 and CDR2 from the germline V gene are SEHNR and FQNEAQ (reference sequence). The CDR3 consists of 12 residues. CDR3 nucleotides: TGTGCCAGCAGCTTCTCGGGGCAGGCGCAGTATTTT. Translated, it gives CASSFSGQAQYF.

A note on this clonotype: The junction departs from germline at one end; a sequencing error may be responsible. The genes are TRBV29-1 and TRBJ1-2, with D unresolved. Germline CDR1 reads SQVTM; CDR2 reads ANQGSEA. The CDR3 runs 12 residues. CDR3 amino acids: CSVAGFTDGYIF. The DNA for the CDR3 is TGCAGCGTTGCAGGATTTACTGATGGCTACATCTTC.

This clonotype was observed a handful of times. The chain is built from TRBV28 and TRBJ2-5, with 10 bases lining up with TRBD2. CDR1 and CDR2 from the germline V gene are MDHEN and SYDVKM. J was trimmed by 4 bases and V by 5 bases; bases with no gene match: 10. The CDR3 is 16 amino acids. The DNA for the CDR3 is TGTGCCAGCAGTGTGCCTAGCGGGAGAGGCGGAGAGACCCAGTACTTC. Translating gives CASSVPSGRGGETQYF.

In its sample, this clonotype was seen many times. This chain joins TRBV11-3 and TRBJ2-7, with a tentative D call TRBD2 (6 bases). This CDR3 has 13 residues. The germline gives CDR1 SGHNT, CDR2 YENEEA. V lost 8 bases, J lost 6 bases, and 17 bases lay in between. The CDR3 protein is CASGGSGVGEQYF. The DNA for the CDR3 is TGTGCCAGCGGTGGGTCGGGGGTCGGCGAGCAGTACTTC.

The table lists this clonotype with a few counts. J is TRBJ1-2 and V is TRBV6-2 or TRBV6-3, with 9 bases identical to TRBD1. Germline loops: CDR1 MNHEY, CDR2 SVGEGT. The CDR3 loop spans 16 amino acids. The J segment lost 7 bases and the V segment lost 2 bases, leaving 11 bases of the junction unmatched. In DNA, the CDR3 is TGTGCCAGCAGTTACGGCAGCAGGGACAGGGTTGGTGGCTACACCTTC. Translating it yields CASSYGSRDRVGGYTF.

Comments on this clonotype: It may be a read error: a sequence one base away is much more abundant. The chain couples TRBV27 to TRBJ2-5; weak D call: TRBD2 (6 bases). Trimming left V 3 bases short and J 5 bases short, with 19 bases between. The length of the CDR3 is 16 residues. CDR1 MNHEY and CDR2 SMNVEV come from the germline V gene (reference sequence). The CDR3 region has the DNA TGTGCCAGCAGTTTCAATCACCAAATCGGGAGCGAGACCCAGTACTTC. This codes for CASSFNHQIGSETQYF.

This clonotype was recorded at least ten times. The rearrangement links TRBV30 to TRBJ1-1; D possibly corresponds to TRBD1 (5 bases). The germline V and J ends were trimmed by 4 bases and 10 bases, with 13 bases remaining between them. Germline V gene sequence: CDR1 GTSNPN, CDR2 SVGIG (reference sequence). This CDR3 has 11 amino acids. The DNA for the CDR3 is TGTGCCTGGACCTACCCGAGGGGAGCTTTCTTT. Translated: CAWTYPRGAFF.

This clonotype showed up many times. The rearrangement uses TRBV18 and TRBJ1-2; D remains unclear. Germline CDR1 and CDR2: KGHSH and LQKENI. The germline V and J ends were trimmed by 6 bases and 1 base, with 12 bases remaining between them. The CDR3 loop spans 14 amino acids. The CDR3 protein is CASSRMPVNYGYTF. The CDR3, as DNA: TGTGCCAGCTCCCGAATGCCAGTTAACTATGGCTACACCTTC.

The V and J genes are TRBV28 and TRBJ1-5; D may be TRBD1 (5 bases). Trimming removed 6 bases at V and 2 bases at J, with 14 bases between. This CDR3 comprises 15 residues. Per germline, CDR1 MDHEN and CDR2 SYDVKM. CDR3 nucleotides: TGTGCCAGCAGCCCACGGGCAGGGCGCAATCAGCCCCAGCATTTT. It specifies CASSPRAGRNQPQHF.